The source of this T cell receptor beta chain is a study of identical twins. Comments on this clonotype: Its target is not known.

This CDR3 is 14 amino acids long. Germline loops: CDR1 SGHKS, CDR2 YYEKEE (reference sequence). The ends lost 4 bases at V and 6 bases at J; junction bases unmatched: 10. Each CDR3 protein is one row after TCRdb ran MiXCR on the 5' RACE reads. The table shows about 390,000 distinct CDR3 sequences, with approximately 8.7% occurring only once. Study observations and caveats: Carriage of fewer insertions was seen in abundant cord blood beta clonotypes, whereas memory repertoires showed none.

This clonotype was obtained from a woman aged 45-65 years in good health. This chain links TRBV5-5 with TRBJ2-7; the match to TRBD1 covers 7 bases. The specimen was naive T cells sorted from blood. DNA of the CDR3: TGTGCCAGCAGCGCCGGGACAGAGTTGGGCGAGCAGTACTTC. This encodes CASSAGTELGEQYF. The whole variable domain, remainder taken from reference TRBV5-5 and TRBJ2-7, is DAGVTQSPTHLIKTRGQQVTLRCSPISGHKSVSWYQQVLGQGPQFIFQYYEKEERGRGNFPDRFSARQFPNYSSELNVNALLLGDSALYLCASSAGTELGEQYFGPGTRLTVT.